The 21 T cell receptor beta chains given below trace back to one sample, sequenced in a study of cytomegalovirus exposure and HLA in healthy donors. PCR used 60 Vbeta primers and 13 Jbeta primers. Assay used: immunoSEQ multiplex PCR; TCRdb lists only in-frame clones, some missing. The sample includes about 100,000 clones. The specimen sequenced was PBMCs. These receptors all stem from a girl aged 5-17 years in good health and CMV-seropositive.

As concerns this clone: An end of the junction does not agree with germline; a read error may underlie this. The chain carries TRBV6-1 and TRBJ2-2; maybe TRBD2 (5 bases). The germline V gene encodes CDR1 MNHNS and CDR2 SASEGT. The CDR3 is 10 amino acids. CDR3 amino acids: CASSVGGLFF. The CDR3 DNA is TGTGCCAGTAGTGTCGGAGGGCTGTTTTTT.

The chain joins TRBV18 to TRBJ1-6; 7 bases are a match to TRBD1. Germline-derived CDR1 and CDR2 are KGHSH and LQKENI. The CDR3 has 14 amino acids. Trimming removed 5 bases from V and 10 bases from J; junction bases left unmatched: 8. CDR3 region: CASSTGTESSPLHF. DNA for the CDR3: TGTGCCAGCTCAACCGGGACAGAGTCCTCACCCCTCCACTTT.

The V call is TRBV18, the J call TRBJ1-1; 7 nucleotides agree with TRBD1. The J segment lost 6 bases and the V segment lost 0 bases, leaving 10 bases of the junction unmatched. The CDR3 is 16 amino acids. Germline assignment: CDR1 KGHSH and CDR2 LQKENI. CDR3: CASSPPSTGLRSEAFF. The CDR3 DNA sequence: TGTGCCAGCTCACCACCCTCGACAGGGCTCCGTTCTGAAGCTTTCTTT. The full variable domain, with the rest looked up from reference TRBV18 and TRBJ1-1, is NAGVMQNPRHLVRRRGQEARLRCSPMKGHSHVYWYRQLPEEGLKFMVYLQKENIIDESGMPKERFSAEFPKEGPSILRIQQVVRGDSAAYFCASSPPSTGLRSEAFFGQGTRLTVV.

The chain combines TRBV7-9 with TRBJ1-2, with 10 bases fitting TRBD1. V trimming: 2 bases; J trimming: 0 bases; junction bases outside the gene matches: 3. The CDR3 runs to 16 residues. CDR1 SEHNR and CDR2 FQNEAQ come from the germline V gene (reference sequence). CDR3 residues: CASSLSGQGANYGYTF. The DNA for the CDR3 is TGTGCCAGCAGCTTATCAGGACAGGGGGCTAACTATGGCTACACCTTC.

The gene calls are TRBV19 and TRBJ1-1; TRBD1 is a possible D gene (5 bases). The CDR3 is made up of 12 amino acids. V dropped 7 bases and J dropped 1 base, with 7 bases sitting between them. From germline, CDR1 is LNHDA and CDR2 SQIVND (reference sequence). CDR3 sequence reads: CASTGQNTEAFF. In nucleotides, the CDR3 is TGTGCCAGTACCGGACAGAACACTGAAGCTTTCTTT.

The chain joins TRBV5-1 to TRBJ2-5; the match to TRBD2 covers 12 bases. The V gene's germline CDR1 is SGHRS and CDR2 YFSETQ. The CDR3 loop spans 16 amino acids. Trimming took 4 bases from V and 9 from J; bases not matched to a gene: 13. The DNA for the CDR3 is TGCGCCAGCAGCCCTACACTAGCGGGGGGTGGAGGCGCCCAGTACTTC. It yields the protein CASSPTLAGGGGAQYF. The full variable domain, completed using reference TRBV5-1 and TRBJ2-5, is KAGVTQTPRYLIKTRGQQVTLSCSPISGHRSVSWYQQTPGQGLQFLFEYFSETQRNKGNFPGRFSGRQFSNSRSEMNVSTLELGDSALYLCASSPTLAGGGGAQYFGPGTRLLVL.

The V gene is TRBV19, the J gene TRBJ1-5, with 9 bases identical to TRBD1. With V trimmed by 3 bases and J by 7 bases, 7 bases remained unmatched. The CDR3 spans 15 residues. Looked up from germline, CDR1 is LNHDA and CDR2 is SQIVND (reference sequence). The CDR3 DNA sequence: TGTGCCAGTAGTATTCAAACAGGGGGCGGACAGCCCCAGCATTTT. Its protein is CASSIQTGGGQPQHF.

The chain couples TRBV15 to TRBJ1-2, with D possibly TRBD1 on 6 matching bases. The V and J ends lost 3 bases and 5 bases respectively, with 13 bases between them. Germline V gene sequence: CDR1 LNHNV, CDR2 YYDKDF (reference sequence). CDR3 size: 14 residues. The CDR3 reads CATSSSWQGYGYTF. The CDR3 bases are TGTGCCACCAGCAGCTCATGGCAGGGGTATGGCTACACCTTC. The whole variable domain, filled in from reference TRBV15 and TRBJ1-2, reads DAMVIQNPRYQVTQFGKPVTLSCSQTLNHNVMYWYQQKSSQAPKLLFHYYDKDFNNEADTPDNFQSRRPNTSFCFLDIRSPGLGDTAMYLCATSSSWQGYGYTFGSGTRLTVV.

Of note for this clone: The junction shows a germline mismatch at one end, possibly a read error. The chain carries TRBV7-6 and TRBJ2-3; TRBD1 matches at 8 bases. CDR3 size: 13 residues. The germline V gene has CDR1 SGHVS and CDR2 FNYEAQ. Here the CDR3 reads CAIRPGGADTQYF. The CDR3 coding sequence is TGTGCCATTAGACCAGGGGGCGCGGATACGCAATATTTT.

The chain links TRBV12-5 to TRBJ1-2; the match to TRBD1 covers 7 bases. With V trimmed by 3 bases and J by 0 bases, 7 bases remained unmatched. CDR1 is LGHNT and CDR2 is FRNRAP in the germline V gene. The CDR3 is made up of 16 amino acids. Written as DNA, the CDR3 is TGTGCTAGTGGTTTACCTGCGGGACAGCCTAACTATGGCTACACCTTC. Translating gives CASGLPAGQPNYGYTF.

The chain combines TRBV11-3 with TRBJ2-2, with TRBD2 as a possible D gene (5 bases). The CDR3 consists of 13 residues. Trimming cost V 2 bases and J 5 bases, with 6 bases left between them. The germline CDR1 and CDR2 sequences are SGHNT and YENEEA. The CDR3 reads CASSLWETGELFF. The CDR3 coding sequence is TGTGCCAGCAGCTTATGGGAGACCGGGGAGCTGTTTTTT.

This sequence joins TRBV5-6 and TRBJ1-2, with D possibly TRBD1 on 6 matching bases. In germline, CDR1 is SGHDT, CDR2 YYEEEE. CDR3 length equals 13 residues. The V end was cut by 4 bases, the J end by 8 bases, with 15 bases between. CDR3 sequence (DNA): TGTGCCAGCAGCCTACGCAGGGGAGACGGCTACACCTTC. It translates to CASSLRRGDGYTF.

The V call is TRBV11-1, the J call TRBJ1-6; D is unresolved. V lost 3 bases, J lost 12 bases, and 12 bases lay in between. The germline gives CDR1 SGHAT, CDR2 FQDESV (reference sequence). This CDR3 region has 13 residues. For the CDR3, the DNA is TGTGCCAGCAGCTTCGAGGGAGAGGGACCCCTCCACTTT. It is translated as CASSFEGEGPLHF.

J is TRBJ2-1 and V is TRBV7-6; the match to TRBD2 covers 7 bases. In germline, CDR1 is SGHVS, CDR2 FNYEAQ. This CDR3 has 17 residues. V lost 5 bases and J lost 0; bases outside the gene matches: 10. The CDR3 sequence is CASSPLGGGNSYNEQFF. The CDR3 DNA reads as TGTGCCAGCAGCCCCTTGGGGGGGGGAAACTCCTACAATGAGCAGTTCTTC.

The J gene is TRBJ1-3, the V gene TRBV6-1, with no clear D. This CDR3 comprises 15 residues. V was clipped by 3 bases and J by 1 base, with 10 bases between them. Germline V gene sequence: CDR1 MNHNS, CDR2 SASEGT. The CDR3 is CASSDQDNSGNTIYF. In DNA, the CDR3 is TGTGCCAGCAGTGATCAAGACAATTCTGGAAACACCATATATTTT.

This chain links TRBV4-3 with TRBJ1-5; a weak D match, TRBD1 (6 bases). V dropped 5 bases and J dropped 9 bases, with 20 bases sitting between them. The CDR3 sequence is 15 residues long. Germline assignment: CDR1 LGHNA and CDR2 YSLEER. The CDR3 spells CASSSYRDTLGPQHF. The DNA of the CDR3 is TGCGCCAGCAGCTCATATCGGGACACCTTGGGGCCCCAGCATTTT.

The chain uses TRBV7-9 and TRBJ2-2, with TRBD1 identical over 7 bases. Trimming took 1 base from V and 1 from J; bases not matched to a gene: 3. The germline CDR1 and CDR2 sequences are SEHNR and FQNEAQ (reference sequence). The CDR3 sequence is 16 residues long. CDR3 sequence reads: CASSLVGQENTGELFF. The CDR3 nucleotides read TGTGCCAGCAGCTTAGTAGGACAGGAGAACACCGGGGAGCTGTTTTTT.

The chain employs TRBV4-2 and TRBJ1-5; possibly TRBD1 for D (5 bases). This CDR3 has 15 residues. Germline CDR1 is LGHNA and CDR2 is YNFKEQ. V was clipped by 0 bases and J by 7 bases, with 13 bases between them. DNA of the CDR3: TGTGCCAGCAGCCAAGATTATGGGGGAGGACAGCCCCAGCATTTT. Amino acids: CASSQDYGGGQPQHF.

The DNA of the CDR3 is TGTGCCAGCAGCGGCTCCCATGGGACTGCTAGCACAGATACGCAGTATTTT. Translation: CASSGSHGTASTDTQYF. V and J are TRBV9 and TRBJ2-3; possible D gene TRBD2, 6 bases. CDR3 size: 17 residues. Trimming cost V 3 bases and J 0 bases, with 17 bases left between them. Looked up from germline, CDR1 is SGDLS and CDR2 is YYNGEE.

The chain is built from TRBV6-5 and TRBJ2-5; TRBD1 aligns across 8 bases. Germline loops: CDR1 MNHEY, CDR2 SVGAGI. The CDR3 length is 15 residues. With 4 bases clipped from V and 5 bases from J, the junction kept 9 bases outside the gene matches. CDR3 protein: CASSSNDRGRETQYF. CDR3 DNA: TGTGCCAGCAGTTCCAACGACAGGGGAAGGGAGACCCAGTACTTC.

DNA of the CDR3: TGCGCCAGCAGCCTAGGACAGGGAAGCTCCTACGAGCAGTACGTC. It yields the protein CASSLGQGSSYEQYV. The J gene is TRBJ2-7, the V gene TRBV5-1; 8 bases map to TRBD1. The CDR3 loop spans 15 amino acids. CDR1 and CDR2 (germline): SGHRS, YFSETQ. V lost 4 bases to trimming and J lost 0 bases; unmatched junction nucleotides: 6.